The 24 T cell receptor beta chains below come from one sample, sequenced in a study of PD-L1 blockade in urothelial cancer (TCRdb year 2017). Library construction relied on the immunoSEQ multiplex PCR assay. TCRdb carries this immuneACCESS record with in-frame sequences only. Its versions omit some clonotypes, under half of them owing to an unresolved V gene in the studies checked, with the rest unexplained. In this sample the table shows some 84,000 clones, roughly 87% of which occur a single time. The ten largest clones take up over 7.5% of the sample. The input for sequencing was PBMCs, taken around atezolizumab (anti-PD-L1) treatment. All receptors come from a man in his 70s with urothelial cancer.

V and J are TRBV6-1 and TRBJ1-5, with 8 bases identical to TRBD1. Germline CDR1 and CDR2: MNHNS and SASEGT. Unmatched junction bases numbered 1, after V lost 3 bases and J lost 0 bases. CDR3 length: 15 amino acids. In nucleotides, the CDR3 is TGTGCCAGCAGTGAGACAGGGGATAGCAATCAGCCCCAGCATTTT. Translating it yields CASSETGDSNQPQHF.

This clone has only a few counts. The same CDR3 arises from other DNA sequences in this sample as well. This chain uses TRBV11-2 with TRBJ2-7, with 9 nucleotides matching TRBD1. Per germline, CDR1 SGHAT and CDR2 FQNNGV. The CDR3 extends over 15 amino acids. The ends lost 5 bases at V and 4 bases at J; junction bases unmatched: 9. CDR3 in DNA: TGTGCCAGCAGCATAGCACCGGGACAGGGTTACGAGCAGTACTTC. This codes for CASSIAPGQGYEQYF.

The CDR3: CASSVTSTGSTDTQYF. The DNA for the CDR3 is TGTGCCAGCAGCGTAACTTCGACAGGAAGCACAGATACGCAGTATTTT. J is TRBJ2-3 and V is TRBV9; TRBD1 might be the D (6 bases). V was clipped by 1 base and J by 0 bases, with 12 bases between them. Germline V lookup: CDR1 SGDLS, CDR2 YYNGEE. The CDR3 covers 16 residues.

V is TRBV10-3 and J is TRBJ1-2; no firm D call. Trimming took 3 bases from V and 3 from J, leaving 8 bases between them. The CDR3 runs to 13 residues. CDR1 ENHRY and CDR2 SYGVKD come from the germline V gene. CDR3 coding DNA: TGTGCCATCAGTGATGTCGGGGACTATGGCTACACCTTC. Translation gives CAISDVGDYGYTF.

The chain couples TRBV5-6 to TRBJ1-1, with TRBD1 as a possible D gene (5 bases). Germline V gene sequence: CDR1 SGHDT, CDR2 YYEEEE. CDR3 length: 16 amino acids. The V end was cut by 0 bases, the J end by 1 base, with 13 bases between. Here the CDR3 DNA reads TGTGCCAGCAGCTTGGGACTTCGGGGGGAGAACACTGAAGCTTTCTTT. Its translation is CASSLGLRGENTEAFF. Full variable domain (missing parts from reference TRBV5-6 and TRBJ1-1): DAGVTQSPTHLIKTRGQQVTLRCSPKSGHDTVSWYQQALGQGPQFIFQYYEEEERQRGNFPDRFSGHQFPNYSSELNVNALLLGDSALYLCASSLGLRGENTEAFFGQGTRLTVV.

The V gene is TRBV2, the J gene TRBJ1-1; 7 bases match TRBD1. V gave up 8 bases and J gave up 3 bases; unmatched junction bases: 6. This CDR3 is built from 13 residues. The germline CDR1 and CDR2 sequences are SNHLY and FYNNEI. DNA for the CDR3: TGTGCCAGCGCCGAGGGGGCTGACACTGAAGCTTTCTTT. Protein: CASAEGADTEAFF.

In its sample, this clone was seen a few times. The CDR3 reads CASSFGQGEQYF. CDR3 sequence (DNA): TGTGCCAGCAGCTTCGGACAGGGCGAGCAGTACTTC. This chain uses TRBV13 with TRBJ2-7; 8 positions agree with TRBD1. The CDR3 is made up of 12 amino acids. J lost 6 bases, V lost 3 bases, and 1 base had no gene match. Germline CDR1 is PRHDT and CDR2 is FYEKMQ (reference sequence).

The gene calls are TRBV7-2 and TRBJ2-7, with TRBD2 as a possible D gene (5 bases). The CDR3 runs 13 residues. Germline CDR1 is SGHTA and CDR2 is FQGNSA. Trimming took off 2 bases at V and 7 bases at J, with 12 bases between the two ends. DNA of the CDR3: TGTGCCAGCAGCTTAACGAGGGATCGGGAGCAGTACTTC. This gives the protein CASSLTRDREQYF.

The rearrangement joins TRBV5-1 to TRBJ2-5; 10 bases are shared with TRBD1. V trimming: 3 bases; J trimming: 4 bases; junction bases outside the gene matches: 3. Germline loops: CDR1 SGHRS, CDR2 YFSETQ. There are 14 residues in the CDR3. The DNA of the CDR3 is TGCGCCAGCAGCTGGGACAGGGGACGAGAGACCCAGTACTTC. It specifies CASSWDRGRETQYF.

This chain joins TRBV5-1 and TRBJ2-5, with 13 bases lining up with TRBD2. Germline CDR1 and CDR2: SGHRS and YFSETQ. The CDR3 runs to 19 residues. V lost 6 bases to trimming and J lost 0 bases; unmatched junction nucleotides: 14. This CDR3 reads CASMLGTSGNPGYQETQYF. Written as DNA, the CDR3 is TGCGCCAGCATGTTAGGGACTAGCGGGAACCCGGGGTACCAAGAGACCCAGTACTTC. The entire variable domain, with the rest obtained from reference TRBV5-1 and TRBJ2-5, is as follows: KAGVTQTPRYLIKTRGQQVTLSCSPISGHRSVSWYQQTPGQGLQFLFEYFSETQRNKGNFPGRFSGRQFSNSRSEMNVSTLELGDSALYLCASMLGTSGNPGYQETQYFGPGTRLLVL.

This clone is a singleton in its sample. The CDR3 is CASSFRGTYGYTF. The CDR3 DNA follows: TGTGCCAGCAGCTTTAGGGGCACGTATGGCTACACCTTC. The chain employs TRBV7-8 and TRBJ1-2; perhaps TRBD1 as D (5 bases). The germline V and J ends were trimmed by 3 bases and 5 bases, with 10 bases remaining between them. The CDR3 sequence is 13 residues long. Per germline, CDR1 SGHVS and CDR2 FQNEAQ.

This chain links TRBV19 with TRBJ1-1; D gene ambiguous. The V end was cut by 0 bases, the J end by 5 bases, with 13 bases between. Germline-derived CDR1 and CDR2 are LNHDA and SQIVND (reference sequence). There are 15 residues in the CDR3. CDR3 amino acids: CASSIDASRRTEAFF. The CDR3 DNA follows: TGTGCCAGTAGTATAGATGCGAGTCGGAGGACTGAAGCTTTCTTT.

In its sample, this clone is medium-sized (0.01 to 0.1%). The J gene is TRBJ2-1, the V gene TRBV7-6; 10 nucleotides align to TRBD2. This CDR3 has 16 residues. After removal of 3 bases from V and 7 bases from J, the junction contained 9 bases not matched to a gene. In germline, CDR1 is SGHVS, CDR2 FNYEAQ. In DNA form, the CDR3 reads TGTGCCAGCAGCTTCACTAGCGGGGACTTCCTAAATGAGCAGTTCTTC. It encodes CASSFTSGDFLNEQFF.

This clone was picked up many times. J is TRBJ2-7 and V is TRBV4-1; perhaps TRBD1 as D (6 bases). Germline V gives CDR1 MGHRA, CDR2 YSYEKL. The length of the CDR3 is 15 residues. V was cut by 1 base and J by 2 bases, with 12 bases left in between. The CDR3 bases are TGCGCCAGCAGCCAAGGAACGACAGGAACCTACGAGCAGTACTTC. Protein product: CASSQGTTGTYEQYF.

The J gene is TRBJ2-2, the V gene TRBV18; weak D call: TRBD1 (6 bases). Deletions cut 2 bases from V and 6 bases from J, with 13 bases between. The CDR3 consists of 15 residues. Looked up from germline, CDR1 is KGHSH and CDR2 is LQKENI. CDR3 DNA sequence: TGTGCCAGCTCACCAAAACAGGGCCGGGCCGGGGAGCTGTTTTTT. This sequence encodes CASSPKQGRAGELFF.

The rearrangement links TRBV5-1 to TRBJ2-2, with a tentative D call TRBD1 (6 bases). The V gene lost 0 bases and the J gene lost 5 bases, with 17 bases spanning the gap. This CDR3 is 17 amino acids long. Germline loops: CDR1 SGHRS, CDR2 YFSETQ. CDR3: CASSLGGPGAVTGELFF. The CDR3, as DNA: TGCGCCAGCAGCTTGGGGGGCCCAGGGGCTGTGACCGGGGAGCTGTTTTTT. Combining the CDR3 with reference TRBV5-1 and TRBJ2-2 gives the whole variable domain KAGVTQTPRYLIKTRGQQVTLSCSPISGHRSVSWYQQTPGQGLQFLFEYFSETQRNKGNFPGRFSGRQFSNSRSEMNVSTLELGDSALYLCASSLGGPGAVTGELFFGEGSRLTVL.

This CDR3 reads CASSLETSGGVDTQYF. CDR3 sequence (DNA): TGCGCCAGCAGCTTGGAGACTAGCGGGGGGGTAGATACGCAGTATTTT. J is TRBJ2-3 and V is TRBV5-1; 14 positions match TRBD2. Germline-derived CDR1 and CDR2 are SGHRS and YFSETQ. The CDR3 runs to 16 residues. J gave up 5 bases and V 0 bases, and 2 bases lay outside the gene matches.

The chain carries TRBV4-2 and TRBJ2-2, with a tentative D call TRBD2 (7 bases). Between the trimmed V and J ends, which lost 1 base and 6 bases, there was a span of 15 bases. The CDR3 is 16 residues long. Germline V CDR1 and CDR2: LGHNA, YNFKEQ. The CDR3 loop is CASSQAFRGAPGELFF. CDR3 coding DNA: TGTGCCAGCAGCCAAGCGTTCCGGGGGGCGCCCGGGGAGCTGTTTTTT.

This clone was recorded a few times. This chain uses TRBV30 with TRBJ2-5, with 9 bases aligning to TRBD1. CDR1 is GTSNPN, CDR2 SVGIG, per germline (reference sequence). The CDR3 sequence is 17 residues long. V shed 1 base and J 5 bases; nucleotides not matched to a gene: 14. The CDR3 sequence: CAWSGRGATGGEETQYF. In nucleotides, the CDR3 is TGTGCCTGGAGTGGTCGGGGAGCTACAGGGGGCGAGGAGACCCAGTACTTC.

The chain joins TRBV6-5 to TRBJ2-7; 8 bases map to TRBD1. The CDR3 contains 15 residues. Germline-derived CDR1 and CDR2 are MNHEY and SVGAGI. The V gene end was trimmed by 6 bases and the J gene end by 1 base; junction bases not matched to a gene: 8. CDR3 sequence reads: CASRKGTGGSYEQYF. The DNA of the CDR3 is TGTGCCAGCAGAAAAGGGACAGGAGGATCCTACGAGCAGTACTTC.

This clone turned up a few times. This chain connects TRBV7-8 to TRBJ2-7, with 12 bases that match TRBD2. The CDR3 contains 16 residues. Germline V gives CDR1 SGHVS, CDR2 FQNEAQ. After removal of 5 bases from V and 0 bases from J, the junction contained 5 bases not matched to a gene. The DNA for the CDR3 is TGTGCCAGCAGCCCAGGACTAGCGGGGTTCTCCTACGAGCAGTACTTC. This translates into CASSPGLAGFSYEQYF.

The chain joins TRBV18 to TRBJ2-1; weak D call: TRBD1 (6 bases). V was pared by 3 bases and J by 10 bases, with 16 bases between. This CDR3 has 14 residues. CDR1 KGHSH and CDR2 LQKENI come from the germline V gene. CDR3 bases: TGTGCCAGCTCACCTAAGGGTCAGGGGACCGAGCAGTTCTTC. It encodes CASSPKGQGTEQFF.

The chain links TRBV15 to TRBJ2-2; D is uncertain. The CDR3 loop spans 14 amino acids. Trimming took 0 bases from V and 5 from J, leaving 7 bases between them. Per the germline V gene, CDR1 is LNHNV and CDR2 is YYDKDF (reference sequence). The CDR3 sequence is CATSRDKETGELFF. CDR3 DNA: TGTGCCACCAGCAGAGATAAGGAGACCGGGGAGCTGTTTTTT.

The rearrangement links TRBV23-1 to TRBJ2-7, with 9 bases fitting TRBD1. TRBV23-1 is flagged as an ORF with uncertain function. J was trimmed by 4 bases and V by 1 base; bases with no gene match: 5. The CDR3 runs to 15 residues. The CDR3 DNA reads TGCGCCAGCAGTCAATATGGGACAGGGATGTACGAGCAGTACTTC. It specifies CASSQYGTGMYEQYF.